Below are 7 T cell receptor beta chains sequenced from a single sample in a study of beta chain features in type 1 diabetes. Expressed TCRB transcripts got sequenced, as all isolated RNA was reverse transcribed. Sequencing was performed with immunoSEQ multiplex PCR; in TCRdb, only in-frame clones are kept and a portion is missing. Here the sample spans fewer than 500,000 clones, about 15% being singletons. Sequenced sample: naive CD4+ T cells from blood. Receptor source: a man aged 25-45 years in good health.

The chain uses TRBV10-3 and TRBJ1-2; D is undetermined. This CDR3 has 11 amino acids. In germline, CDR1 is ENHRY, CDR2 SYGVKD. V lost 3 bases to trimming and J lost 4 bases, with 3 bases between them. Here the CDR3 reads CAISESYGYTF. CDR3 DNA sequence: TGTGCCATCAGTGAAAGCTATGGCTACACCTTC.

V usage is TRBV30 and J usage is TRBJ1-1; D is uncertain. The CDR3 has 12 amino acids. Germline CDR1 reads GTSNPN; CDR2 reads SVGIG (reference sequence). V lost 5 bases and J 1 base, leaving 8 bases between the germline ends. This chain's CDR3 is CAWGVWNTEAFF. In DNA form, the CDR3 reads TGTGCCTGGGGGGTGTGGAACACTGAAGCTTTCTTT. The variable domain in full, with the rest retrieved from reference TRBV30 and TRBJ1-1, is SQTIHQWPATLVQPVGSPLSLECTVEGTSNPNLYWYRQAAGRGLQLLFYSVGIGQISSEVPQNLSASRPQDRQFILSSKKLLLSDSGFYLCAWGVWNTEAFFGQGTRLTVV.

V is TRBV4-1 and J is TRBJ2-1; D is perhaps TRBD1 (5 bases). The germline V gene encodes CDR1 MGHRA and CDR2 YSYEKL. V dropped 1 base and J dropped 7 bases, with 14 bases sitting between them. The CDR3 has 15 amino acids. CDR3 DNA: TGCGCCAGCAGCCAAGTCGCCAGGGTTGGGAATGAGCAGTTCTTC. Its translation: CASSQVARVGNEQFF.

This clone has more than one count but fewer than ten. The chain couples TRBV2 to TRBJ1-2; D gene unclear. Germline assignment: CDR1 SNHLY and CDR2 FYNNEI. This CDR3 has 13 residues. Deletions cut 0 bases from V and 7 bases from J, with 9 bases between. Written as DNA, the CDR3 is TGTGCCAGCAGTGAAGCCCAGGCAAGTGGCTACACCTTC. It translates to CASSEAQASGYTF.

This clone was observed a handful of times. The rearrangement links TRBV5-1 to TRBJ2-3; the match to TRBD1 covers 11 bases. The J segment lost 7 bases and the V segment lost 4 bases, leaving 5 bases of the junction unmatched. Germline V gene lookup returns CDR1 SGHRS and CDR2 YFSETQ. The CDR3 is made up of 14 amino acids. The CDR3 protein is CASSPGQGANTQYF. The CDR3 DNA reads TGCGCCAGCAGCCCAGGACAGGGGGCAAATACGCAGTATTTT. Complete variable domain (other parts from reference TRBV5-1 and TRBJ2-3): KAGVTQTPRYLIKTRGQQVTLSCSPISGHRSVSWYQQTPGQGLQFLFEYFSETQRNKGNFPGRFSGRQFSNSRSEMNVSTLELGDSALYLCASSPGQGANTQYFGPGTRLTVL.

This clone was seen many times. The CDR3 is CSVEAGGRGAFF. As DNA, the CDR3 is TGCAGCGTGGAGGCCGGAGGGAGAGGAGCTTTCTTT. This chain links TRBV29-1 with TRBJ1-1; D ambiguous. V was clipped by 6 bases and J by 10 bases, with 18 bases between them. CDR3 length equals 12 residues. CDR1 and CDR2 (germline): SQVTM, ANQGSEA.

The chain couples TRBV6-1 to TRBJ2-3; D is perhaps TRBD2 (6 bases). The germline V gene encodes CDR1 MNHNS and CDR2 SASEGT. V lost 2 bases and J 3 bases, leaving 15 bases between the germline ends. This CDR3 contains 16 residues. The CDR3 reads CASSELAGPRTDTQYF. For the CDR3, the DNA is TGTGCCAGCAGTGAACTTGCGGGACCGCGGACAGATACGCAGTATTTT.